The 14 T cell receptor beta chains listed next were all sequenced from one sample in a study of beta chain features in type 1 diabetes. Sequenced material consisted of expressed TCRB transcripts (all of the isolated RNA was reverse transcribed). The assay was immunoSEQ multiplex PCR, and TCRdb's table has in-frame clones only and misses some. The table records hundreds of thousands of clones, 30% of them present only once. The sample comprised naive CD4+ T cells from blood. The receptors were gathered from a man between 18 and 35 years old in good health.

The chain is built from TRBV7-2 and TRBJ2-2, with D possibly being TRBD1 (6 bases). Trimming cost V 4 bases and J 3 bases, with 9 bases left between them. The CDR3 spans 14 residues. Germline V gives CDR1 SGHTA, CDR2 FQGNSA. The CDR3 loop is CASSYGTHTGELFF. CDR3 nucleotide sequence: TGTGCCAGCAGCTACGGGACACACACCGGGGAGCTGTTTTTT.

The table lists this clone with a few counts. The chain carries TRBV19 and TRBJ1-4; TRBD1 matches at 9 bases. Trimming took 6 bases from V and 6 from J; bases not matched to a gene: 5. Germline loops: CDR1 LNHDA, CDR2 SQIVND (reference sequence). The CDR3 loop spans 14 amino acids. Written as DNA, the CDR3 is TGTGCCAGTAGCGTCGGGACAGGGTATGAAAAACTGTTTTTT. Translated, it gives CASSVGTGYEKLFF.

This clone was counted only a few times. V gene TRBV29-1 combines with J gene TRBJ1-2, with D unresolved. From germline, CDR1 is SQVTM and CDR2 ANQGSEA. The V gene lost 4 bases and the J gene lost 8 bases, with 14 bases spanning the gap. The CDR3 loop spans 12 amino acids. DNA for the CDR3: TGCAGCGTTGCCGACGGAAAGAGGGGCTACACCTTC. Translation: CSVADGKRGYTF.

This clone was recorded a few times. This chain connects TRBV30 to TRBJ1-2; no clear D. The CDR3 has 13 amino acids. Germline CDR1 and CDR2: GTSNPN and SVGIG (reference sequence). Trimming stripped 0 bases from V and 5 bases from J, with 10 bases between. For the CDR3, the DNA is TGTGCCTGGAGTGTACGGCGGCTTTATGGCTACACCTTC. Amino acids: CAWSVRRLYGYTF.

Details on this clone: Different DNA sequences within this sample yield the same CDR3. The chain recombines TRBV7-9 with TRBJ1-2, with D perhaps matching TRBD1 (5 bases). This CDR3 has 12 amino acids. The germline CDR1 and CDR2 sequences are SEHNR and FQNEAQ (reference sequence). Trimming took off 3 bases at V and 3 bases at J, with 5 bases between the two ends. CDR3 sequence (DNA): TGTGCCAGCAGCTTGGGGGACTATGGCTACACCTTC. The encoded protein is CASSLGDYGYTF.

This clone was detected a few times. This chain joins TRBV30 and TRBJ2-7; maybe TRBD1 (6 bases). The CDR3 runs 12 residues. Germline lookup yields CDR1 GTSNPN and CDR2 SVGIG (reference sequence). V was shortened by 2 bases and J by 6 bases, with 11 bases between the two germline ends. CDR3 DNA sequence: TGTGCCTGGAGTCCGACAGGAGTCGAGCAGTACTTC. This sequence encodes CAWSPTGVEQYF.

V and J are TRBV18 and TRBJ2-7; D may be TRBD1 (6 bases). This CDR3 is built from 16 residues. Trimming pared 3 bases from V and 3 bases from J, leaving 18 bases between. Germline CDR1 is KGHSH and CDR2 is LQKENI. This CDR3 is CASSPVPGHQGYEQYF. CDR3 coding DNA: TGTGCCAGCTCACCGGTCCCGGGACACCAGGGCTACGAGCAGTACTTC.

The chain couples TRBV7-9 to TRBJ2-7; tentatively, D is TRBD1 (5 bases). Germline V gene lookup returns CDR1 SEHNR and CDR2 FQNEAQ (reference sequence). This CDR3 region has 14 residues. V was shortened by 2 bases and J by 6 bases, with 14 bases between the two germline ends. CDR3 residues: CASSLYQGGAEQYF. The CDR3 DNA is TGTGCCAGCAGCTTATACCAGGGTGGGGCCGAGCAGTACTTC.

V is TRBV10-3 and J is TRBJ1-2, with TRBD1 matching over 9 bases. The CDR3 length is 14 residues. Germline V gene lookup returns CDR1 ENHRY and CDR2 SYGVKD. V lost 3 bases to trimming and J lost 4 bases; unmatched junction nucleotides: 3. For the CDR3, the DNA is TGTGCCATCAGTGAACAGGGGGCCTTCTATGGCTACACCTTC. Protein: CAISEQGAFYGYTF.

The J gene is TRBJ2-1, the V gene TRBV5-6, with a tentative D call TRBD2 (5 bases). V was clipped by 0 bases and J by 5 bases, with 15 bases between them. Germline V CDR1 and CDR2: SGHDT, YYEEEE. CDR3 length: 16 residues. CDR3 amino acids: CASSLGWSGADNEQFF. The CDR3 DNA follows: TGTGCCAGCAGCTTGGGCTGGAGCGGAGCCGACAATGAGCAGTTCTTC. Full variable domain (remainder filled in from reference TRBV5-6 and TRBJ2-1): DAGVTQSPTHLIKTRGQQVTLRCSPKSGHDTVSWYQQALGQGPQFIFQYYEEEERQRGNFPDRFSGHQFPNYSSELNVNALLLGDSALYLCASSLGWSGADNEQFFGPGTRLTVL.

CDR3 nucleotide sequence: TGTGCCAGCACGCGGGACAGGGGATATGGCTACACCTTC. This sequence encodes CASTRDRGYGYTF. The V call is TRBV28, the J call TRBJ1-2; 10 nucleotides match TRBD1. The CDR3 extends over 13 amino acids. Germline loops: CDR1 MDHEN, CDR2 SYDVKM. The V and J ends lost 7 bases and 5 bases, in that order; junction bases with no gene match: 4.

The chain recombines TRBV4-2 with TRBJ2-7; D uncertain. The CDR3 has 15 residues. Germline assignment: CDR1 LGHNA and CDR2 YNFKEQ. V lost 1 base to trimming and J lost 6 bases, with 16 bases between them. For the CDR3, the DNA is TGTGCCAGCAGCCAAGGCAATCAGGCGGTTGGCGAGCAGTACTTC. Translated: CASSQGNQAVGEQYF.

This clone was detected only a few times. CDR3: CASSLSGSPDTQYF. DNA for the CDR3: TGTGCCAGCAGCTTAAGCGGGAGCCCAGATACGCAGTATTTT. V and J are TRBV9 and TRBJ2-3; 8 bases are shared with TRBD2. Germline CDR1 reads SGDLS; CDR2 reads YYNGEE. CDR3 size: 14 residues. The V segment lost 4 bases and the J segment 4 bases; nucleotides outside the gene matches: 5.

The rearrangement joins TRBV30 to TRBJ2-1; D possibly matches TRBD1 or TRBD2 (6 bases each). Germline assignment: CDR1 GTSNPN and CDR2 SVGIG (reference sequence). V was clipped by 0 bases and J by 15 bases, with 15 bases between them. The CDR3 is made up of 12 amino acids. The CDR3 nucleotides are TGTGCCTGGAGTGTACGGGGGCAGGGGTGGTTCTTC. As protein: CAWSVRGQGWFF.